The 8 T cell receptor beta chains below all came from one sample that was sequenced in a study of monozygotic twins with inflammatory bowel disease. TCRdb reprocessed the 5' RACE reads and reports one entry per CDR3 protein, with no DNA. The sample data list 350,000 to 550,000 distinct CDR3 sequences. Source material: blood. All receptors derive from a human donor with ulcerative colitis or Crohn's disease, or a healthy co-twin of an affected twin (not recorded which).

The V call is TRBV7-9, the J call TRBJ2-4; there is no DNA to check the TCRdb D call of TRBD1. The CDR3 has 13 residues. The germline gives CDR1 SEHNR, CDR2 FQNEAQ (reference sequence). The CDR3 sequence: CASRRQAGDIQYF.

This rearrangement joins TRBV18 to TRBJ2-3; TCRdb returns TRBD1, unconfirmable since there is no DNA. The CDR3 has 14 residues. Germline lookup yields CDR1 KGHSH and CDR2 LQKENI. The CDR3 loop is CASSPIRGTDTQYF.

This sequence joins TRBV12-3 or TRBV12-4 and TRBJ2-7; TCRdb proposes TRBD1, but this gene call is untestable without DNA. CDR3 length: 15 amino acids. The CDR3 protein is CASSTNTGLVYEQYF.

The V call is TRBV6-5, the J call TRBJ2-3. The CDR3 has 12 amino acids. Germline assignment: CDR1 MNHEY and CDR2 SVGAGI. Here the CDR3 reads CASVSGLGTQYF.

This chain uses TRBV20-1 with TRBJ1-5. Germline loops: CDR1 DFQATT, CDR2 SNEGSKA (reference sequence). CDR3 length: 15 residues. The CDR3 spells CSARAGAQSNQPQHF.

This rearrangement joins TRBV12-3 or TRBV12-4 to TRBJ1-1. The CDR3 has 13 residues. CDR3 protein: CASRALLNTEAFF.

The chain recombines TRBV5-1 with TRBJ2-7. Germline loops: CDR1 SGHRS, CDR2 YFSETQ. The CDR3 is made up of 13 amino acids. CDR3 sequence reads: CASSLGRLYEQYF.

The gene calls are TRBV30 and TRBJ2-2; there is no DNA to check the TCRdb D call of TRBD1. The CDR3 length is 15 residues. CDR1 is GTSNPN and CDR2 is SVGIG in the germline V gene (reference sequence). CDR3 sequence reads: CAWKDRATNTGELFF.